These T cell receptor beta chains were read from a single sample in a study of cytomegalovirus exposure and HLA in healthy donors. Only in-frame clones appear in the TCRdb table, and some are missing; sequencing was by immunoSEQ multiplex PCR. The table records 200,000 to 250,000 clones, roughly 83% of them present only once. Material for sequencing was PBMCs. The receptor set was obtained from a woman in her 30s in good health and CMV-seropositive. CDR3s include the opening cysteine and the closing phenylalanine or tryptophan. The D gene is left open where the match is weak. Clone size, where shown, is once, few, many, or a class for clones that have expanded.

j_gene | v_gene | abundance | d_gene | CDR3aa | CDR3nt
TRBJ2-7 | TRBV4-3 | . | TRBD2 | CASSQDPSGPSYEQYF | TGCGCCAGCAGCCAAGATCCTAGCGGCCCTTCCTACGAGCAGTACTTC
TRBJ2-2 | TRBV11-2 | . | . | CASSLEGAGELFF | TGTGCCAGCAGCCTTGAGGGGGCCGGGGAGCTGTTTTTT
TRBJ2-2 | TRBV12-5 | . | . | CASGLVQGGDIVTGELFF | TGTGCTAGTGGTTTGGTACAGGGAGGGGATATAGTCACCGGGGAGCTGTTTTTT
TRBJ2-7 | TRBV28 | . | TRBD1 | CASSFRDRYFEQYF | TGTGCCAGCAGTTTTCGGGACAGATATTTTGAGCAGTACTTC
TRBJ2-7 | TRBV5-1 | . | . | CASSFPGSGTYEQYF | TGCGCCAGCAGCTTCCCGGGGAGCGGAACGTACGAGCAGTACTTC
TRBJ1-1 | TRBV5-1 | . | TRBD1 | CASSLEGARAEAFF | TGCGCCAGCAGCTTGGAGGGGGCGCGGGCTGAAGCTTTCTTT
TRBJ2-6 | TRBV25-1 | . | . | CASLSSSGANVLTF | TGTGCCAGTCTCAGTTCCTCTGGGGCCAACGTCCTGACTTTC
TRBJ2-3 | TRBV30 | . | . | CAWSYRESDTQYF | TGTGCCTGGAGTTACAGGGAGTCAGATACGCAGTATTTT
TRBJ1-1 | TRBV2 | . | TRBD1 | CASNGQGNTEAFF | TGTGCCAGCAATGGACAGGGGAACACTGAAGCTTTCTTT
TRBJ2-2 | TRBV4-3 | . | . | CASSQGVQANTGELFF | TGCGCCAGCAGCCAAGGGGTACAGGCGAACACCGGGGAGCTGTTTTTT
TRBJ2-6 | TRBV7-9 | . | TRBD1 | CASSATGTGFAGANVLTF | TGTGCCAGCAGCGCCACCGGGACAGGATTTGCTGGGGCCAACGTCCTGACTTTC
TRBJ2-7 | TRBV7-2 | . | . | CASSSTAPYEQYF | TGTGCCAGCAGCTCGACAGCCCCCTACGAGCAGTACTTC
TRBJ1-2 | TRBV2 | few | TRBD1 | CASSEPGQGRGYTF | TGTGCCAGCAGTGAACCAGGACAGGGCCGCGGCTACACCTTC